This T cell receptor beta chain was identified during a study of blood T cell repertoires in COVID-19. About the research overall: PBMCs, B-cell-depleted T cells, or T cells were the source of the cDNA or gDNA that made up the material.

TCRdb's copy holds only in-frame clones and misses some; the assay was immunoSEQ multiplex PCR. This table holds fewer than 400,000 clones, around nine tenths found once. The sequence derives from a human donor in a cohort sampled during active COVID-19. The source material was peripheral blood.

DNA of the CDR3: TGTGCCAGCTCACCCACGGGGATGGCTGGAAACACCATATATTTT. This gives the protein CASSPTGMAGNTIYF. The chain has TRBV18 and TRBJ1-3; D gene ambiguous. The CDR3 has 15 amino acids. V lost 3 bases and J 2 bases, leaving 11 bases between the germline ends. CDR1 KGHSH and CDR2 LQKENI come from the germline V gene.